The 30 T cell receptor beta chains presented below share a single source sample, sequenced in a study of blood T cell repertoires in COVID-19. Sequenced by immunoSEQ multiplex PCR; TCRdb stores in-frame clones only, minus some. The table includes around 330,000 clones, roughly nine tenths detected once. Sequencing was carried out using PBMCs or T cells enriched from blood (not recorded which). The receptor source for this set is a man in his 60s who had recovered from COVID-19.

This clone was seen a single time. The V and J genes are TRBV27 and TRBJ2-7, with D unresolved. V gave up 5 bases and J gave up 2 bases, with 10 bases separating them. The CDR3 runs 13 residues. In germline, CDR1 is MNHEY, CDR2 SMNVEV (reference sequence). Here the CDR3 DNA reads TGTGCCAGCAGTAAAGTAGTGCCCTACGAGCAGTACTTC. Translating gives CASSKVVPYEQYF.

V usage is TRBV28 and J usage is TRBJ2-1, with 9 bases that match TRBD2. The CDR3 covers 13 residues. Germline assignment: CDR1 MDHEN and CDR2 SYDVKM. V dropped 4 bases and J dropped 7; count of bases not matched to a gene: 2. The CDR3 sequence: CASSSTSGNEQFF. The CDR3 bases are TGTGCCAGCAGTTCCACTAGCGGGAATGAGCAGTTCTTC.

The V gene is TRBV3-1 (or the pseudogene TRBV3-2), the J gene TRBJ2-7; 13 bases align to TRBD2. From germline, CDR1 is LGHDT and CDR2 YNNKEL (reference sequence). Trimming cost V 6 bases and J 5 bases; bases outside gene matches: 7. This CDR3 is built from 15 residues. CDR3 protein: CASSLPGLAGHEQYF. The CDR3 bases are TGTGCCAGCAGTCTCCCGGGACTAGCGGGACACGAGCAGTACTTC.

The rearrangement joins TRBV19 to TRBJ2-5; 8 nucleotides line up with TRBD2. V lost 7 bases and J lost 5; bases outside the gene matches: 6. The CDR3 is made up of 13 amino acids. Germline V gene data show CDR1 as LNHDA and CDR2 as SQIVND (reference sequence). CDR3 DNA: TGTGCCAGTACGCGGGGGGCTGGGGAGACCCAGTACTTC. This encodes CASTRGAGETQYF. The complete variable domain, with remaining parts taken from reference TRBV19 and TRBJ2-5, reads DGGITQSPKYLFRKEGQNVTLSCEQNLNHDAMYWYRQDPGQGLRLIYYSQIVNDFQKGDIAEGYSVSREKKESFPLTVTSAQKNPTAFYLCASTRGAGETQYFGPGTRLLVL.

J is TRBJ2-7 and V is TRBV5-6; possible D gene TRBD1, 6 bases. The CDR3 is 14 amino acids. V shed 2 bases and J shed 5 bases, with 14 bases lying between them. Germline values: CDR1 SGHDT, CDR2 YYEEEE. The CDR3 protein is CASSFRGGLNEQYF. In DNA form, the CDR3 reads TGTGCCAGCAGCTTTAGAGGGGGATTGAACGAGCAGTACTTC.

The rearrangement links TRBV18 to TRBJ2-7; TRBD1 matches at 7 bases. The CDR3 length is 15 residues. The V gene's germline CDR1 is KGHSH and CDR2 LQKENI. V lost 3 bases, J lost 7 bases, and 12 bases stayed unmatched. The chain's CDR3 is CASSPKDRAPGEQYF. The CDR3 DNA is TGTGCCAGCTCACCTAAAGACAGGGCCCCTGGGGAGCAGTACTTC.

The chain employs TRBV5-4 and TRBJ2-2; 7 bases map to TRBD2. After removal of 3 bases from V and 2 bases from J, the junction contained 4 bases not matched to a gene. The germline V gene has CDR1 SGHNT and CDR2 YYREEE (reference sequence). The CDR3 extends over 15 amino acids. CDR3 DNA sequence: TGTGCCAGCAGCTCTAGCGGAATTAACACCGGGGAGCTGTTTTTT. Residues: CASSSSGINTGELFF. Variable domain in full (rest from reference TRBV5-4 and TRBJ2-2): ETGVTQSPTHLIKTRGQQVTLRCSSQSGHNTVSWYQQALGQGPQFIFQYYREEENGRGNFPPRFSGLQFPNYSSELNVNALELDDSALYLCASSSSGINTGELFFGEGSRLTVL.

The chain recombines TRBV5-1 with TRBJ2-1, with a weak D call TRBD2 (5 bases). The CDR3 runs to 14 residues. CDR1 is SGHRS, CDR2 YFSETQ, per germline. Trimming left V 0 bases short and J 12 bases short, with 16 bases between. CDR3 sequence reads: CASSLDEGRALQFF. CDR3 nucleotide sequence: TGCGCCAGCAGCTTGGATGAGGGTAGGGCATTGCAGTTCTTC. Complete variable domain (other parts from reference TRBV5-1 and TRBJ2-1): KAGVTQTPRYLIKTRGQQVTLSCSPISGHRSVSWYQQTPGQGLQFLFEYFSETQRNKGNFPGRFSGRQFSNSRSEMNVSTLELGDSALYLCASSLDEGRALQFFGPGTRLTVL.

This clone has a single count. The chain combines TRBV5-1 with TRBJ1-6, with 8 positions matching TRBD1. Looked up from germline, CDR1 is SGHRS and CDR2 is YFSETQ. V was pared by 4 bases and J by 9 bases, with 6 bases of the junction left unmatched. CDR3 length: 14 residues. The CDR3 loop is CASSQGAQISPLHF. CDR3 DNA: TGCGCCAGCAGCCAGGGGGCTCAGATTTCACCCCTCCACTTT. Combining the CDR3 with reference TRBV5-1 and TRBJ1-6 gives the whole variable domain KAGVTQTPRYLIKTRGQQVTLSCSPISGHRSVSWYQQTPGQGLQFLFEYFSETQRNKGNFPGRFSGRQFSNSRSEMNVSTLELGDSALYLCASSQGAQISPLHFGNGTRLTVT.

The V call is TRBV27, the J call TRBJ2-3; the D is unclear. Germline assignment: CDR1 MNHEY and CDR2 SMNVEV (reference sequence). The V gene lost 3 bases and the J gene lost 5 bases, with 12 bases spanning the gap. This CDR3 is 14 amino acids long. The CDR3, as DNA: TGTGCCAGCAGTTTTCTGGCCCCCAAAGATACGCAGTATTTT. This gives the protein CASSFLAPKDTQYF.

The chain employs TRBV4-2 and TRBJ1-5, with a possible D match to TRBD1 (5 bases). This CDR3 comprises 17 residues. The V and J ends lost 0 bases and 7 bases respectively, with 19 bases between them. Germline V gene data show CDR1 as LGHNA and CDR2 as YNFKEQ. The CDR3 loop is CASSQDLMPGFVQPQHF. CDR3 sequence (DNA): TGTGCCAGCAGCCAAGATCTTATGCCAGGGTTTGTCCAGCCCCAGCATTTT.

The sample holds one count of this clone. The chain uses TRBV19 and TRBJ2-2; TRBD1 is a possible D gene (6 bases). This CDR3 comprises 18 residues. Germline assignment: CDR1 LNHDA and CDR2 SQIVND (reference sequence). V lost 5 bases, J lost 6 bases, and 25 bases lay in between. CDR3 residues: CASSFLKGQGYPPGELFF. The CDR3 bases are TGTGCCAGTAGTTTTCTTAAAGGGCAGGGGTATCCCCCCGGGGAGCTGTTTTTT.

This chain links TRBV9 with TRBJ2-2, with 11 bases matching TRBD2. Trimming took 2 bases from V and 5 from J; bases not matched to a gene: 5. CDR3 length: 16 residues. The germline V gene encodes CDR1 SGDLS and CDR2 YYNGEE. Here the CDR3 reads CASSVSGRARTGELFF. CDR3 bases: TGTGCCAGCAGCGTTAGCGGGAGGGCCAGGACCGGGGAGCTGTTTTTT.

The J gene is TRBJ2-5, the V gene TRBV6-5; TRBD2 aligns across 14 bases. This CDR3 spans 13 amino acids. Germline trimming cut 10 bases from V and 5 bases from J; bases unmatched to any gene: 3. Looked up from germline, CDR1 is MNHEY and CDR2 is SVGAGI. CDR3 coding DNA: TGTGCCACCCGACTAGCGGGAGGGGAGACCCAGTACTTC. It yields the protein CATRLAGGETQYF.

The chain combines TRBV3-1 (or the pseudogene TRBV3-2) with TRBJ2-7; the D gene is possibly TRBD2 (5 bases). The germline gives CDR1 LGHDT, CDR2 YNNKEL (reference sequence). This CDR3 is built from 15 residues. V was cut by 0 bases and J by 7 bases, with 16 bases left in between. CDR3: CASSQDPSRSGEQYF. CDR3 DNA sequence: TGTGCCAGCAGCCAAGACCCTAGCCGATCTGGGGAGCAGTACTTC.

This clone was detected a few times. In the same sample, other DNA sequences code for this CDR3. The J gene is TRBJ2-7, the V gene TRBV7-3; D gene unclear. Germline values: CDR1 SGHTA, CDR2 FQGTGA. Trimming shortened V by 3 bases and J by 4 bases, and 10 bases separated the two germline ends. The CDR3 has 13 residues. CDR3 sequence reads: CASSFGAGYEQYF. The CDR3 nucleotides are TGTGCCAGCAGCTTTGGAGCTGGGTACGAGCAGTACTTC.

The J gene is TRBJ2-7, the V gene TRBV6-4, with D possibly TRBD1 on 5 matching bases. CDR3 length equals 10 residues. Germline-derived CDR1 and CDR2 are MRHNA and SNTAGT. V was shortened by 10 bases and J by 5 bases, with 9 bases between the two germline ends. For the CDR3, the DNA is TGTGCCAAAAAGGGGAACGAGCAGTACTTC. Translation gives CAKKGNEQYF.

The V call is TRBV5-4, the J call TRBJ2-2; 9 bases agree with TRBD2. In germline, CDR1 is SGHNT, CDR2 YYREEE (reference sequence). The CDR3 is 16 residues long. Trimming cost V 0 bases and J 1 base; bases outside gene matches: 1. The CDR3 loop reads CASSLGLAVNTGELFF. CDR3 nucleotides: TGTGCCAGCAGCTTGGGACTAGCGGTGAACACCGGGGAGCTGTTTTTT.

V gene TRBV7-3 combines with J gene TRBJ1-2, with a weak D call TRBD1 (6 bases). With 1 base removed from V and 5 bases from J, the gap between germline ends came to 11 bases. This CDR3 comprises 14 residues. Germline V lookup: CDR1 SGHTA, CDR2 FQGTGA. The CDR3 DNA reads TGTGCCAGCAGCTTAAAAGGGACACCGTATGGCTACACCTTC. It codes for CASSLKGTPYGYTF.

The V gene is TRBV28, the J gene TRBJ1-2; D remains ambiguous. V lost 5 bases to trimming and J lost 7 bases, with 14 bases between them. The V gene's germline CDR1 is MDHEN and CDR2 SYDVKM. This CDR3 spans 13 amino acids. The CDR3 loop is CASSPGLVSGYTF. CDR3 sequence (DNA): TGTGCCAGCAGTCCCGGACTGGTGAGTGGCTACACCTTC.

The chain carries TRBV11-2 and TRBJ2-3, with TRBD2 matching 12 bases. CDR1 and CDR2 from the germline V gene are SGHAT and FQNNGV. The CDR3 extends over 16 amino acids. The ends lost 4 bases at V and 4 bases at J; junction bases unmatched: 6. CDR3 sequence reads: CASSSQTSGGADTQYF. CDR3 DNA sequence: TGTGCCAGCAGCTCCCAGACTAGCGGGGGCGCAGATACGCAGTATTTT.

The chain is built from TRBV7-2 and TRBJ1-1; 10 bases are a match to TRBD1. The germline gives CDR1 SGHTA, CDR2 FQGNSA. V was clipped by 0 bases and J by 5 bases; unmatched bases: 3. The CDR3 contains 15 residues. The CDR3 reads CASSLAGQGGTEAFF. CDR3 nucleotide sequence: TGTGCCAGCAGCTTAGCTGGACAGGGGGGAACTGAAGCTTTCTTT.

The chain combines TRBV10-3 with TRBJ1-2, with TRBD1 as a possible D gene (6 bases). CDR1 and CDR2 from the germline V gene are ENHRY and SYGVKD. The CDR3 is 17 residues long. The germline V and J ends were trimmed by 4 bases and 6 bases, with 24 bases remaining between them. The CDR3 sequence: CAISGTEAQLGMNGYTF. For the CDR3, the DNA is TGTGCCATCAGTGGGACAGAAGCACAATTAGGTATGAATGGCTACACCTTC.

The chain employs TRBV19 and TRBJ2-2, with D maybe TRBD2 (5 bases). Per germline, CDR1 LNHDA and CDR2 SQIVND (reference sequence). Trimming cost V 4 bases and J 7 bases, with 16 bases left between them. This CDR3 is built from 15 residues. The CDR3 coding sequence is TGTGCCAGTAGTAAGCCGGGAACGGACGGCGGGGAGCTGTTTTTT. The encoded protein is CASSKPGTDGGELFF.

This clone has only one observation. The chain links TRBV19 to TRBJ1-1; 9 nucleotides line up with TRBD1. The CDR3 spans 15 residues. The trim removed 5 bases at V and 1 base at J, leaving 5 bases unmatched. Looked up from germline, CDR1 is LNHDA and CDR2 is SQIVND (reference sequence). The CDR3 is CASSFRDRENTEAFF. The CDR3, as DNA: TGTGCCAGTAGTTTCCGGGACAGGGAGAACACTGAAGCTTTCTTT. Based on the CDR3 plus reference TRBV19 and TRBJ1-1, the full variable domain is DGGITQSPKYLFRKEGQNVTLSCEQNLNHDAMYWYRQDPGQGLRLIYYSQIVNDFQKGDIAEGYSVSREKKESFPLTVTSAQKNPTAFYLCASSFRDRENTEAFFGQGTRLTVV.

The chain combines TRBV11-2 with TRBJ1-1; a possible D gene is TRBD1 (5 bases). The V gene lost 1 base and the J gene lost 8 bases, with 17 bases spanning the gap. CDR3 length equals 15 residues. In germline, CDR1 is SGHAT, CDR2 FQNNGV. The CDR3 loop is CASSLGLGQSIEAFF. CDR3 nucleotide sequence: TGTGCCAGCAGCTTAGGACTGGGGCAGAGTATAGAAGCTTTCTTT.

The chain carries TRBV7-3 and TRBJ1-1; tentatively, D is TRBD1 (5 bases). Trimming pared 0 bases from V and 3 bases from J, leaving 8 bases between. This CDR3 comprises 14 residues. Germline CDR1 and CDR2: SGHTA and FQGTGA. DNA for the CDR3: TGTGCCAGCAGCTTAACGGGGCCGGACACTGAAGCTTTCTTT. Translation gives CASSLTGPDTEAFF.

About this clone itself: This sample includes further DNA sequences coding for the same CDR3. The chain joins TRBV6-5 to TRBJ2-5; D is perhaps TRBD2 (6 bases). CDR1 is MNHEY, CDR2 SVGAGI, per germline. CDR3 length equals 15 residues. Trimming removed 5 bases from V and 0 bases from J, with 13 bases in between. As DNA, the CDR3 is TGTGCCAGCAGTCTACTAGCTGAGTACCAAGAGACCCAGTACTTC. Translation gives CASSLLAEYQETQYF.

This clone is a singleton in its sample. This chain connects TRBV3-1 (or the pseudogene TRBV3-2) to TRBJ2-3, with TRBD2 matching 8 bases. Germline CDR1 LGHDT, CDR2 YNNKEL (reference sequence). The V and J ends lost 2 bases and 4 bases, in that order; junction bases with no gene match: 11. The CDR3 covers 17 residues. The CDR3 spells CASSQPLLGLGADTQYF. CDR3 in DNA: TGTGCCAGCAGCCAACCACTACTGGGACTAGGCGCAGATACGCAGTATTTT.

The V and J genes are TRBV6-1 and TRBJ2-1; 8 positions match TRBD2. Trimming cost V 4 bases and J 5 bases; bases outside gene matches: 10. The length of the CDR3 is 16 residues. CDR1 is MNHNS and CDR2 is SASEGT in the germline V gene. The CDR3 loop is CASSGSIAGPHNEQFF. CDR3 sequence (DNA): TGTGCCAGCAGTGGAAGTATAGCGGGACCTCACAATGAGCAGTTCTTC.